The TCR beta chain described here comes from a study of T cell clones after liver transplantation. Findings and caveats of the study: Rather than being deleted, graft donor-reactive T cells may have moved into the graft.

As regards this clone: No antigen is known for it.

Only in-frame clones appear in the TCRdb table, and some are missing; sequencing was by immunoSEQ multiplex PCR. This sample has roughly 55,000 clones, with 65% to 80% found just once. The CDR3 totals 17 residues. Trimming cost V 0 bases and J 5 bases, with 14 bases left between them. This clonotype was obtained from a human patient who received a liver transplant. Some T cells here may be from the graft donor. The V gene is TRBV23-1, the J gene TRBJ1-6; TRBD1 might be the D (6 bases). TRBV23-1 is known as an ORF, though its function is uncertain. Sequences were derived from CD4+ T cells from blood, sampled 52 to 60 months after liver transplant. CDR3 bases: TGCGCCAGCAGTCAATCCTTTACAGGGTTCCATAATTCACCCCTCCACTTT. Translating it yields CASSQSFTGFHNSPLHF.